Below are 13 T cell receptor beta chains sequenced from a single sample in a study of T cell responses to AZD1222 COVID-19 vaccine. The table came from immunoSEQ multiplex PCR; TCRdb's copy has only in-frame clones and leaves some out. The table lists over 150,000 clones, over 75% of them singletons. The specimen comprised peripheral blood, sampled 28 days after the second AZD1222 dose. The receptors come from an adult who received the AZD1222 COVID-19 vaccine.

The V gene is TRBV6-4, the J gene TRBJ1-1; no definite D call. The CDR3 loop spans 12 amino acids. Trimming removed 3 bases from V and 7 bases from J, with 9 bases in between. Germline values: CDR1 MRHNA, CDR2 SNTAGT. CDR3 residues: CASSDNGFEAFF. CDR3 sequence (DNA): TGTGCCAGCAGTGATAACGGATTTGAAGCTTTCTTT.

J is TRBJ2-5 and V is TRBV7-9; TRBD1 matches at 8 bases. J gave up 1 base and V 3 bases, and 4 bases lay outside the gene matches. Germline loops: CDR1 SEHNR, CDR2 FQNEAQ (reference sequence). The CDR3 is made up of 15 amino acids. In DNA, the CDR3 is TGTGCCAGCAGCTTCTGGACAGGGCCCCAAGAGACCCAGTACTTC. Protein: CASSFWTGPQETQYF.

This clone has just one count. V and J are TRBV7-9 and TRBJ1-1; tentative D call: TRBD1 (5 bases). Trimming shortened V by 5 bases and J by 1 base, and 23 bases separated the two germline ends. Germline CDR1 is SEHNR and CDR2 is FQNEAQ (reference sequence). The CDR3 length is 18 residues. The CDR3 coding sequence is TGTGCCAGCAGCCCAAAGGAACCAGGGAATACGGCGAACACTGAAGCTTTCTTT. It codes for CASSPKEPGNTANTEAFF.

V gene TRBV2 combines with J gene TRBJ1-4; D might be TRBD1 (5 bases). Germline CDR1 reads SNHLY; CDR2 reads FYNNEI. CDR3 size: 15 residues. V dropped 6 bases and J dropped 7 bases, with 18 bases sitting between them. CDR3 sequence reads: CASSPGRVGLEKLFF. CDR3 DNA: TGTGCCAGCAGCCCGGGGAGGGTGGGGCTTGAAAAACTGTTTTTT.

This clone has only one observation. This chain uses TRBV10-3 with TRBJ1-1; 9 nucleotides match TRBD1. The CDR3 spans 15 residues. CDR1 ENHRY and CDR2 SYGVKD come from the germline V gene. V lost 6 bases, J lost 4 bases, and 9 bases stayed unmatched. The CDR3 DNA is TGTGCCATCAGGGAAACAGGGGGCTCAATCACTGAAGCTTTCTTT. Translated, it gives CAIRETGGSITEAFF.

V usage is TRBV2 and J usage is TRBJ1-1; no definite D call. The CDR3 has 12 amino acids. The germline gives CDR1 SNHLY, CDR2 FYNNEI. The germline V and J ends were trimmed by 5 bases and 7 bases, with 11 bases remaining between them. The DNA of the CDR3 is TGTGCCAGCAGTCGGGGAAAGGTTGAAGCTTTCTTT. It translates to CASSRGKVEAFF.

The rearrangement links TRBV2 to TRBJ1-2, with D possibly matching TRBD1 (5 bases). This CDR3 has 14 amino acids. Trimming pared 10 bases from V and 3 bases from J, leaving 18 bases between. CDR1 and CDR2 (germline): SNHLY, FYNNEI. In nucleotides, the CDR3 is TGTGCCATCTCCCGTTCGGGGGGAGACTATGGCTACACCTTC. Amino acids: CAISRSGGDYGYTF.

The CDR3, as DNA: TGTGCCAGCTCACCGAAAGGAATGGACACTGAAGCTTTCTTT. Translated, it gives CASSPKGMDTEAFF. The rearrangement links TRBV18 to TRBJ1-1; D is undetermined. CDR3 length: 14 residues. Per the germline V gene, CDR1 is KGHSH and CDR2 is LQKENI. V lost 3 bases, J lost 3 bases, and 11 bases lay in between.

The chain uses TRBV24-1 and TRBJ1-2, with a possible D match to TRBD1 (6 bases). The CDR3 extends over 15 amino acids. The germline CDR1 and CDR2 sequences are KGHDR and SFDVKD. Trimming took off 7 bases at V and 1 base at J, with 15 bases between the two ends. The DNA for the CDR3 is TGTGCCACCAGCTACGGGACACTCTTTAACTATGGCTACACCTTC. Translation: CATSYGTLFNYGYTF.

DNA for the CDR3: TGTGCCAGCAGTGATGGACAGGGGGGTTCACCCCTCCACTTT. Translation: CASSDGQGGSPLHF. The chain is built from TRBV6-1 and TRBJ1-6; 10 nucleotides align to TRBD1. Germline CDR1 MNHNS, CDR2 SASEGT. The trim removed 3 bases at V and 9 bases at J, leaving 2 bases unmatched. The CDR3 length is 14 residues.

This rearrangement joins TRBV27 to TRBJ1-2; 8 bases match TRBD1. The V and J ends lost 6 bases and 1 base, in that order; junction bases with no gene match: 1. The CDR3 covers 13 residues. The germline gives CDR1 MNHEY, CDR2 SMNVEV (reference sequence). The CDR3 nucleotides read TGTGCCAGCAGGGACAGGGATAACTATGGCTACACCTTC. Its translation is CASRDRDNYGYTF.

CDR3 in amino acids: CASSIAAAGSPLHF. The CDR3 nucleotides read TGTGCCAGTAGTATAGCGGCCGCCGGTTCACCCCTCCACTTT. This sequence joins TRBV19 and TRBJ1-6; D gene unclear. Per germline, CDR1 LNHDA and CDR2 SQIVND (reference sequence). V lost 1 base and J 9 bases, leaving 10 bases between the germline ends. This CDR3 is built from 14 residues.

The chain uses TRBV4-3 and TRBJ1-1; no definite D call. This CDR3 spans 14 amino acids. V was cut by 1 base and J by 2 bases, with 8 bases left in between. Germline assignment: CDR1 LGHNA and CDR2 YSLEER. CDR3 sequence reads: CASSQVTDNTEAFF. The CDR3 DNA follows: TGCGCCAGCAGCCAAGTGACTGATAACACTGAAGCTTTCTTT.